Listed below are T cell receptor beta chains from one sample, sequenced in a study of CD8 T cells in Susac syndrome. A single record per CDR3 protein comes from TCRdb applying MiXCR to the immunoSEQ multiplex PCR reads. The sample shows under 200,000 distinct CDR3 sequences, roughly 95% of them seen only once. The sequenced sample consisted of CD4+ T cells from PBMCs. These receptors were obtained from a human donor in good health. Each CDR3 is given with its conserved first and last residue. D genes are given only for firm matches. Expanded clones get a size class; other rows say once, few or many, or leave the size out.

j_call | clone_size | v_call | d_call | cdr3_aa | cdr3_nt
TRBJ1-2 | NA | TRBV28 | TRBD1 | CASSLAGQLLNYGYTF | TGTGCCAGCAGTTTGGCGGGACAGCTACTTAACTATGGCTACACCTTC
TRBJ2-5 | NA | TRBV2 | NA | CASSVTPATQYF | TGTGCCAGCAGTGTGACTCCGGCGACCCAGTACTTC
TRBJ2-3 | NA | TRBV29-1 | NA | CSVGGYRGDTQYF | TGCAGCGTTGGAGGCTATCGGGGAGATACGCAGTATTTT
TRBJ2-5 | NA | TRBV10-1 | NA | CASSEPGTETQYF | TGCGCCAGCAGTGAGCCAGGGACAGAGACCCAGTACTTC
TRBJ1-2 | NA | TRBV29-1 | TRBD1 | CSVEGTDYGYTF | TGCAGCGTTGAGGGGACAGACTATGGCTACACCTTC
TRBJ2-5 | NA | TRBV28 | NA | CASSPPEGMSETQYF | TGTGCCAGCAGCCCCCCTGAGGGGATGTCAGAGACCCAGTACTTC
TRBJ2-7 | NA | TRBV19 | NA | CASSRYGTTATEQYF | TGTGCCAGTAGTAGGTATGGGACAACCGCTACGGAGCAGTACTTC
TRBJ2-2 | once | TRBV9 | NA | CASSARQGTGELFF | TGTGCCAGCAGCGCCCGACAAGGGACCGGGGAGCTGTTTTTT
TRBJ2-3 | NA | TRBV5-1 | NA | CASSFQSGDTQYF | TGCGCCAGCAGCTTTCAGAGCGGAGATACGCAGTATTTT
TRBJ2-1 | NA | TRBV9 | NA | CASSVNLQGNEQFF | TGTGCCAGCAGCGTAAATTTACAGGGCAATGAGCAGTTCTTC
TRBJ1-2 | NA | TRBV30 | TRBD1 | CAWSGDRGPFYGYTF | TGTGCCTGGAGCGGGGACAGGGGCCCCTTCTATGGCTACACCTTC
TRBJ2-5 | NA | TRBV15 | NA | CATSRDPPGATGRETQYF | TGTGCCACCAGCAGAGACCCCCCGGGGGCAACCGGTCGGGAGACCCAGTACTTC
TRBJ2-7 | NA | TRBV29-1 | NA | CSVEGSGGGEQYF | TGCAGCGTTGAGGGTAGTGGGGGCGGCGAGCAGTACTTC
TRBJ1-2 | NA | TRBV7-2 | NA | CASSSSALYGYTF | TGTGCCAGCAGCTCCTCAGCCCTTTATGGCTACACCTTC
TRBJ1-1 | NA | TRBV19 | NA | CASSIDGENTEAFF | TGTGCCAGTAGTATTGACGGGGAGAACACTGAAGCTTTCTTT
TRBJ2-3 | NA | TRBV24-1 | TRBD2 | CATSEGLAGNTDTQYF | TGTGCCACCAGTGAGGGACTAGCGGGGAACACAGATACGCAGTATTTT
TRBJ1-1 | NA | TRBV29-1 | NA | CSANPRGGVGEAFF | TGCAGCGCCAATCCCCGAGGGGGGGTGGGTGAAGCTTTCTTT
TRBJ2-3 | NA | TRBV6-6 | TRBD1 | CASSSKTGYRDTQYF | TGTGCCAGCAGTTCGAAGACAGGGTACCGAGATACGCAGTATTTT
TRBJ1-3 | NA | TRBV27 | NA | CASRASSGNTIYF | TGTGCCAGCAGGGCGAGCTCTGGAAACACCATATATTTT
TRBJ2-7 | NA | TRBV9 | TRBD1 | CASSARDSSYEQYF | TGTGCCAGCAGCGCCAGGGACAGCTCCTACGAGCAGTACTTC
TRBJ2-7 | once | TRBV20-1 | TRBD1 | CSAPRDSNEQYF | TGCAGTGCTCCCCGGGACAGCAACGAGCAGTACTTC
TRBJ1-5 | once | TRBV12-3/TRBV12-4 | NA | CASSLGGPQHF | TGTGCCAGCAGTCTAGGGGGGCCCCAGCATTTT
TRBJ2-1 | NA | TRBV7-8 | NA | CASSLDRGSEQFF | TGTGCCAGCAGCTTAGATAGGGGGAGCGAGCAGTTCTTC
TRBJ2-3 | NA | TRBV7-7 | NA | CASSSLFGTDTQYF | TGTGCCAGCAGTTCCCTTTTTGGCACAGATACGCAGTATTTT
TRBJ2-5 | NA | TRBV15 | TRBD2 | CATSPQLLAEETQYF | TGTGCCACCAGCCCTCAGCTCCTAGCGGAAGAGACCCAGTACTTC
TRBJ2-7 | NA | TRBV27 | TRBD2 | CTSSQEGTTPREQYF | TGTACCAGCAGTCAGGAGGGGACTACCCCTCGGGAGCAGTACTTC
TRBJ1-5 | NA | TRBV7-9 | NA | CASSLVTEDQPQHF | TGTGCCAGCAGCTTAGTGACAGAGGATCAGCCCCAGCATTTT
TRBJ1-4 | NA | TRBV11-1 | NA | CASSEKGRDEKLFF | TGTGCCAGCAGCGAAAAGGGGAGAGATGAAAAACTGTTTTTT
TRBJ2-1 | NA | TRBV7-9 | NA | CASTNSGEQFF | TGTGCCAGCACGAACTCCGGTGAGCAGTTCTTC
TRBJ1-6 | NA | TRBV25-1 | NA | CASSESVRTGSSYNSPLHF | TGTGCCAGCAGTGAATCGGTTAGGACGGGGAGCTCCTATAATTCACCCCTCCACTTT
TRBJ2-6 | NA | TRBV7-9 | NA | CASSLGTLGFISGANVLTF | TGTGCCAGCAGCTTAGGCACACTTGGGTTTATCTCTGGGGCCAACGTCCTGACTTTC
TRBJ2-5 | NA | TRBV30 | NA | CAWRPLDRQETQYF | TGTGCCTGGAGGCCCCTGGACAGACAAGAGACCCAGTACTTC
TRBJ2-7 | NA | TRBV4-3 | NA | CASSRSLDTSYEQYF | TGCGCCAGCAGCCGCTCCCTAGACACCTCCTACGAGCAGTACTTC
TRBJ2-5 | NA | TRBV5-6 | TRBD1 | CASRSPGTGETQYF | TGTGCCAGCAGGTCTCCCGGGACAGGAGAGACCCAGTACTTC
TRBJ2-1 | NA | TRBV7-3 | NA | CASSLLASYNEQFF | TGTGCCAGCAGCTTACTGGCGTCCTACAATGAGCAGTTCTTC
TRBJ1-2 | NA | TRBV4-3 | NA | CASSQERDRFDGYTF | TGCGCCAGCAGCCAAGAAAGGGACCGGTTCGATGGCTACACCTTC
TRBJ1-4 | NA | TRBV9 | NA | CASSVGVGYSGEKLFF | TGTGCCAGCAGCGTAGGTGTGGGGTACTCGGGCGAAAAACTGTTTTTT
TRBJ2-2 | NA | TRBV20-1 | NA | CSARVSLGLNTGELFF | TGCAGTGCTAGAGTTAGCCTTGGCCTGAACACCGGGGAGCTGTTTTTT
TRBJ2-3 | NA | TRBV29-1 | TRBD1 | CSVQNDRGSDTQYF | TGCAGCGTTCAAAACGACAGGGGTTCGGATACGCAGTATTTT
TRBJ1-6 | NA | TRBV12-3/TRBV12-4 | NA | CASSPRGRGYSPLHF | TGTGCCAGCAGTCCCCGAGGAAGGGGGTATTCACCCCTCCACTTT
TRBJ1-4 | NA | TRBV27 | NA | CASSYWGEKLFF | TGTGCCAGCAGTTATTGGGGGGAAAAACTGTTTTTT
TRBJ2-1 | NA | TRBV24-1 | NA | CATSDYPRVGYNEQFF | TGTGCCACCAGTGATTATCCCAGGGTGGGCTACAATGAGCAGTTCTTC
TRBJ1-1 | once | TRBV2 | TRBD1 | CASSGIGTVNTEAFF | TGTGCCAGCAGTGGCATAGGGACAGTGAACACTGAAGCTTTCTTT
TRBJ2-3 | NA | TRBV20-1 | TRBD2 | CSARDARDYTDTQYF | TGCAGTGCTAGAGATGCGCGGGACTACACAGATACGCAGTATTTT
TRBJ2-4 | once | TRBV7-2 | NA | CASSLGGEYIQYF | TGTGCCAGCAGCTTAGGTGGGGAGTACATTCAGTACTTC
TRBJ2-4 | NA | TRBV12-3/TRBV12-4 | TRBD1 | CASSSGTVKNIQYF | TGTGCCAGCAGTTCAGGGACAGTCAAAAACATTCAGTACTTC
TRBJ1-5 | NA | TRBV5-6 | NA | CASSFGDRNQPQHF | TGTGCCAGCAGCTTCGGGGATCGCAATCAGCCCCAGCATTTT